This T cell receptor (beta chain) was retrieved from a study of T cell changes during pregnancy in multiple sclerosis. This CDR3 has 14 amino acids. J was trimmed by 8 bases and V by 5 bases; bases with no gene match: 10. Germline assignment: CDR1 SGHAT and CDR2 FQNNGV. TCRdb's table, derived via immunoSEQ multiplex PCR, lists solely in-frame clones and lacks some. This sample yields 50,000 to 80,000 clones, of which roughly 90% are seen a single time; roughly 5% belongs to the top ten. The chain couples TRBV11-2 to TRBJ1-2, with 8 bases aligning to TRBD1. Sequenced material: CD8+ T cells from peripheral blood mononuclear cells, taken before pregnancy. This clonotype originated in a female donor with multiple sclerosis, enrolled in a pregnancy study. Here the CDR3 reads CASSPPGTGPGYTF. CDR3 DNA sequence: TGTGCCAGCAGCCCCCCCGGGACAGGACCCGGCTACACCTTC.